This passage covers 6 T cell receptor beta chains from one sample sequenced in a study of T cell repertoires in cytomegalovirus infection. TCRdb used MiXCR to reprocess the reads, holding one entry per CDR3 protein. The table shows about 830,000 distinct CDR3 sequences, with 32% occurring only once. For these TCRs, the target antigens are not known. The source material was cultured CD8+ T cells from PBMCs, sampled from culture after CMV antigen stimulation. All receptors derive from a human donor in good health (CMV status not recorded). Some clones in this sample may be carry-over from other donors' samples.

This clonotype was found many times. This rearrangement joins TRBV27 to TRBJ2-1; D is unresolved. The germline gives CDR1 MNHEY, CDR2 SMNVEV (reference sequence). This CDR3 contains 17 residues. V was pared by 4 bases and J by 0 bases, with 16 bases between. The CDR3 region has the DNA TGTGCCAGCAGTTCGGACCAAGCTATGGGCTCCTACAATGAGCAGTTCTTC. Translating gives CASSSDQAMGSYNEQFF.

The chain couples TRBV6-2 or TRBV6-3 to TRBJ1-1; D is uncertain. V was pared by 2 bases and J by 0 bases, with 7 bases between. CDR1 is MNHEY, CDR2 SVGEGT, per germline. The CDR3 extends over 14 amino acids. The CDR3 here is CASSYDALNTEAFF. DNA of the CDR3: TGTGCCAGCAGTTACGACGCACTGAACACTGAAGCTTTCTTT.

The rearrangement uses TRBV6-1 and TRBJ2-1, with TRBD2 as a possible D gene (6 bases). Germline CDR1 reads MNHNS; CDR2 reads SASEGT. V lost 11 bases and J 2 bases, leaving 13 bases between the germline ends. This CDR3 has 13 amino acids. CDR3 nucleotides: TGTGCCGGAGGTTGGGGGGCCTACAATGAGCAGTTCTTC. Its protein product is CAGGWGAYNEQFF.

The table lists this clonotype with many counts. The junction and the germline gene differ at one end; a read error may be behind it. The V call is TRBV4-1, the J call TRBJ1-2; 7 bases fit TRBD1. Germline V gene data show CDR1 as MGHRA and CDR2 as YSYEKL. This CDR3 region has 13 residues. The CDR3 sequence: CASSQGVNYGYTF. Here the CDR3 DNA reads TGTGCCAGCAGCCAGGGGGTCAACTATGGCTACACCTTC.

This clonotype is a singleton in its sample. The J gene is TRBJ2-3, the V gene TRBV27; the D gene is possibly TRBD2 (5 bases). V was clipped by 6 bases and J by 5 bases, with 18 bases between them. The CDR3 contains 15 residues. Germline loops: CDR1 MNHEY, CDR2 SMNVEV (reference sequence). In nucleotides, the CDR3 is TGTGCCAGCAGCCGACTACTTCGGATGGGAGATACGCAGTATTTT. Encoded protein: CASSRLLRMGDTQYF.

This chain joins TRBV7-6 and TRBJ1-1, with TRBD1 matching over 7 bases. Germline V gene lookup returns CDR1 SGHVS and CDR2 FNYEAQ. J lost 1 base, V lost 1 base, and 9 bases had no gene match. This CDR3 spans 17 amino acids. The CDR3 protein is CASSLGPRTGPNTEAFF. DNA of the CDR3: TGTGCCAGCAGCTTAGGGCCTCGGACAGGTCCGAACACTGAAGCTTTCTTT.